This note documents a single TCR beta chain sequence. Authors' methods: Amplification of reference gene primers provided the estimated nucleated cell counts. Profiling relied on immunoSEQ multiplex PCR, and the TCRdb table lists in-frame clones only, not all of them. Clone size and the V and J calls come from that table; the DNA yielded D and trimming. The sample has 200,000 to 250,000 clones; around nine tenths are singletons. Trimming took 7 bases from V and 4 from J, leaving 16 bases between them. The CDR3 runs to 14 residues. Germline V gives CDR1 SEHNR, CDR2 FQNEAQ (reference sequence). The record originates from a study of blood T cell repertoires in COVID-19. As for the study in general: Sites across the United States, Italy and Spain contributed samples from acute and convalescent COVID-19. The cDNA or gDNA used as material had been derived from T cells, B-cell-depleted T cells, or PBMCs.

The J gene is TRBJ1-1, the V gene TRBV7-9, with unresolved D. The clonotype was recovered from a woman aged 18-29 years who had recovered from COVID-19. The sequencing input was peripheral blood. The CDR3 sequence: CASTKTGGSTEAFF. In DNA, the CDR3 is TGTGCCAGCACCAAAACCGGAGGGAGCACTGAAGCTTTCTTT.